These 27 T cell receptor beta chains share one sample of origin, sequenced in a study of blood T cell repertoires in COVID-19. Libraries were prepared by immunoSEQ multiplex PCR; TCRdb keeps only in-frame clonotypes and omits some of them. The data contain around 250,000 clones, roughly 84% of them singletons. The source material was peripheral blood. Every receptor here comes from a man aged 45 to 65 with active or convalescent COVID-19.

This sequence joins TRBV9 and TRBJ2-7, with no clear D. The germline CDR1 and CDR2 sequences are SGDLS and YYNGEE. Trimming stripped 0 bases from V and 6 bases from J, with 22 bases between. This CDR3 region has 17 residues. CDR3 residues: CASSVGPSVGAPGEQYF. The CDR3 coding sequence is TGTGCCAGCAGCGTAGGGCCCTCAGTGGGTGCTCCGGGCGAGCAGTACTTC.

The chain carries TRBV12-5 and TRBJ2-3, with 9 nucleotides matching TRBD2. The length of the CDR3 is 16 residues. V shed 1 base and J 0 bases; nucleotides not matched to a gene: 2. Per the germline V gene, CDR1 is LGHNT and CDR2 is FRNRAP. The chain's CDR3 is CASGLALAGSTDTQYF. The CDR3 nucleotides are TGTGCTAGTGGTTTGGCCCTAGCGGGGAGCACAGATACGCAGTATTTT.

The chain combines TRBV6-5 with TRBJ2-3; the D gene is possibly TRBD2 (5 bases). The V end was cut by 8 bases, the J end by 0 bases, with 12 bases between. Germline V CDR1 and CDR2: MNHEY, SVGAGI. This CDR3 has 14 amino acids. This chain's CDR3 is CASFGGTSTDTQYF. The CDR3 nucleotides are TGTGCCAGCTTCGGAGGTACTAGCACAGATACGCAGTATTTT.

The chain carries TRBV18 and TRBJ1-1, with 9 bases that match TRBD1. The CDR3 is 14 amino acids. J gave up 5 bases and V 4 bases, and 5 bases lay outside the gene matches. Germline CDR1 and CDR2: KGHSH and LQKENI. CDR3 DNA sequence: TGTGCCAGCTCACTAGGGACAGGGTTTACTGAAGCTTTCTTT. Protein sequence: CASSLGTGFTEAFF. Using reference TRBV18 and TRBJ1-1 for the parts outside the CDR3, the full variable domain is NAGVMQNPRHLVRRRGQEARLRCSPMKGHSHVYWYRQLPEEGLKFMVYLQKENIIDESGMPKERFSAEFPKEGPSILRIQQVVRGDSAAYFCASSLGTGFTEAFFGQGTRLTVV.

This clone was seen a handful of times. The chain uses TRBV29-1 and TRBJ2-3, with 7 bases fitting TRBD2. The ends lost 4 bases at V and 3 bases at J; junction bases unmatched: 7. The germline CDR1 and CDR2 sequences are SQVTM and ANQGSEA. This CDR3 comprises 14 residues. Written as DNA, the CDR3 is TGCAGCGTTGGGCGGGGGAGTGAGACAGATACGCAGTATTTT. It translates to CSVGRGSETDTQYF.

The chain recombines TRBV10-3 with TRBJ2-1; 9 positions match TRBD1. CDR1 and CDR2 from the germline V gene are ENHRY and SYGVKD. Losses at the gene ends were 6 bases for V and 3 bases for J; bases not matched to a gene: 9. CDR3 length equals 16 residues. The CDR3 reads CAISHPGQGYYNEQFF. CDR3 in DNA: TGTGCCATCAGCCACCCGGGACAGGGATACTACAATGAGCAGTTCTTC.

The count of this clone is one. J is TRBJ1-6 and V is TRBV25-1; D possibly corresponds to TRBD1 (5 bases). Trimming removed 8 bases from V and 10 bases from J, with 18 bases in between. Germline assignment: CDR1 MGHDK and CDR2 SYGVNS. The CDR3 has 14 amino acids. The CDR3 is CASGSEQGRSPLHF. The DNA of the CDR3 is TGTGCCAGCGGGTCCGAGCAGGGTAGATCACCCCTCCACTTT.

The genes are TRBV6-5 and TRBJ1-1; possibly TRBD1 for D (6 bases). With 5 bases removed from V and 4 bases from J, the gap between germline ends came to 14 bases. The CDR3 runs to 14 residues. CDR1 and CDR2 (germline): MNHEY, SVGAGI. The DNA of the CDR3 is TGTGCCAGCAGTACAACAGGGAAGGGCACTGAAGCTTTCTTT. This codes for CASSTTGKGTEAFF.

CDR3 protein: CASSGGTSGGNEQYF. The CDR3 bases are TGTGCCAGCAGCGGCGGGACTAGCGGGGGGAACGAGCAGTACTTC. The rearrangement uses TRBV7-2 and TRBJ2-7, with 15 bases identical to TRBD2. CDR1 SGHTA and CDR2 FQGNSA come from the germline V gene. J was trimmed by 5 bases and V by 5 bases; bases with no gene match: 4. The CDR3 has 15 amino acids.

This chain connects TRBV28 to TRBJ1-1, with D maybe TRBD1 (6 bases). This CDR3 is built from 17 residues. CDR1 MDHEN and CDR2 SYDVKM come from the germline V gene. Deletions cut 7 bases from V and 1 base from J, with 22 bases between. The DNA of the CDR3 is TGTGCCAGCAATATTCCTGGGGGGGGCGGGAAGAACACTGAAGCTTTCTTT. This translates into CASNIPGGGGKNTEAFF.

This clone came up many times. The chain couples TRBV7-8 to TRBJ1-2, with 10 bases fitting TRBD1. J lost 3 bases, V lost 5 bases, and 15 bases had no gene match. CDR3 length: 18 amino acids. CDR1 and CDR2 from the germline V gene are SGHVS and FQNEAQ. DNA of the CDR3: TGTGCCAGCAGCGCCTCCGGGACAGGGGACATTTTACACTATGGCTACACCTTC. Its translation is CASSASGTGDILHYGYTF.

In this sample, this clone turned up a few times. This chain links TRBV11-2 with TRBJ2-7, with 7 bases aligning to TRBD1. V lost 3 bases and J lost 4; bases outside the gene matches: 0. CDR1 is SGHAT, CDR2 FQNNGV, per germline. The CDR3 has 12 residues. CDR3 DNA sequence: TGTGCCAGCAGCTTGACAGGGTACGAGCAGTACTTC. Translation: CASSLTGYEQYF. Full variable domain (remainder filled in from reference TRBV11-2 and TRBJ2-7): EAGVAQSPRYKIIEKRQSVAFWCNPISGHATLYWYQQILGQGPKLLIQFQNNGVVDDSQLPKDRFSAERLKGVDSTLKIQPAKLEDSAVYLCASSLTGYEQYFGPGTRLTVT.

The V call is TRBV10-3, the J call TRBJ1-2; 7 bases align to TRBD1. CDR1 and CDR2 from the germline V gene are ENHRY and SYGVKD. The CDR3 runs 13 residues. J lost 8 bases, V lost 4 bases, and 7 bases had no gene match. CDR3 sequence reads: CAISVDRTRGYTF. The CDR3 region has the DNA TGTGCCATCAGTGTGGACAGGACGCGCGGCTACACCTTC.

V and J are TRBV12-3 or TRBV12-4 and TRBJ2-3; a weak D match, TRBD2 (5 bases). Trimming pared 6 bases from V and 6 bases from J, leaving 10 bases between. This CDR3 spans 12 amino acids. The CDR3, as DNA: TGTGCCAGCAGCCATCAGCGGGATACGCAGTATTTT. It codes for CASSHQRDTQYF.

The V and J genes are TRBV7-9 and TRBJ1-5; D is undetermined. CDR1 is SEHNR, CDR2 FQNEAQ, per germline (reference sequence). The CDR3 contains 13 residues. The ends were cut back, 5 bases at V and 2 bases at J, with 7 bases in the middle. The CDR3 DNA reads TGTGCCAGCAGCGATCAGGGCAATCAGCCCCAGCATTTT. Protein: CASSDQGNQPQHF. The full variable domain, with the rest looked up from reference TRBV7-9 and TRBJ1-5, is DTGVSQNPRHKITKRGQNVTFRCDPISEHNRLYWYRQTLGQGPEFLTYFQNEAQLEKSRLLSDRFSAERPKGSFSTLEIQRTEQGDSAMYLCASSDQGNQPQHFGDGTRLSIL.

This sequence joins TRBV7-2 and TRBJ1-1, with no clear D. The CDR3 runs to 13 residues. Germline values: CDR1 SGHTA, CDR2 FQGNSA. Trimming left V 5 bases short and J 4 bases short, with 11 bases between. CDR3 region: CASSPGWATEAFF. CDR3 in DNA: TGTGCCAGCAGCCCAGGATGGGCCACTGAAGCTTTCTTT.

The gene calls are TRBV19 and TRBJ1-1; no firm D call. The length of the CDR3 is 13 residues. Trimming left V 5 bases short and J 2 bases short, with 9 bases between. The V gene's germline CDR1 is LNHDA and CDR2 SQIVND (reference sequence). CDR3 in amino acids: CASSARINTEAFF. CDR3 nucleotides: TGTGCCAGTAGTGCCAGAATCAACACTGAAGCTTTCTTT.

The chain has TRBV15 and TRBJ2-4; maybe TRBD2 (5 bases). The germline CDR1 and CDR2 sequences are LNHNV and YYDKDF (reference sequence). This CDR3 is 16 amino acids long. V was cut by 1 base and J by 0 bases, with 10 bases left in between. CDR3 protein: CATSRGGSKAKNIQYF. The CDR3 coding sequence is TGTGCCACCAGCAGAGGAGGGAGCAAAGCCAAAAACATTCAGTACTTC. Using reference TRBV15 and TRBJ2-4 for the parts outside the CDR3, the full variable domain is DAMVIQNPRYQVTQFGKPVTLSCSQTLNHNVMYWYQQKSSQAPKLLFHYYDKDFNNEADTPDNFQSRRPNTSFCFLDIRSPGLGDTAMYLCATSRGGSKAKNIQYFGAGTRLSVL.

V is TRBV30 and J is TRBJ1-2; D ambiguous. Per germline, CDR1 GTSNPN and CDR2 SVGIG (reference sequence). The germline V and J ends were trimmed by 0 bases and 8 bases, with 13 bases remaining between them. The CDR3 has 13 amino acids. CDR3 sequence (DNA): TGTGCCTGGAGTGTTTCGAGGAGAGGAGGCTACACCTTC. This sequence encodes CAWSVSRRGGYTF.

This chain joins TRBV28 and TRBJ2-7; 9 bases match TRBD1. The CDR3 consists of 12 residues. Germline V gives CDR1 MDHEN, CDR2 SYDVKM. With 11 bases clipped from V and 2 bases from J, the junction kept 4 bases outside the gene matches. The CDR3 nucleotides read TGTGCCGCCGGGACAGGGACCTACGAGCAGTACTTC. Protein: CAAGTGTYEQYF. The variable domain in full, completed from reference TRBV28 and TRBJ2-7, reads DVKVTQSSRYLVKRTGEKVFLECVQDMDHENMFWYRQDPGLGLRLIYFSYDVKMKEKGDIPEGYSVSREKKERFSLILESASTNQTSMYLCAAGTGTYEQYFGPGTRLTVT.

J is TRBJ1-2 and V is TRBV5-6; D is perhaps TRBD1 (5 bases). Trimming removed 4 bases from V and 1 base from J, with 14 bases in between. The CDR3 totals 15 residues. The germline CDR1 and CDR2 sequences are SGHDT and YYEEEE. Here the CDR3 DNA reads TGTGCCAGCAGCGGTGGCAGGGATATTAACTATGGCTACACCTTC. It codes for CASSGGRDINYGYTF. Variable domain in full (rest from reference TRBV5-6 and TRBJ1-2): DAGVTQSPTHLIKTRGQQVTLRCSPKSGHDTVSWYQQALGQGPQFIFQYYEEEERQRGNFPDRFSGHQFPNYSSELNVNALLLGDSALYLCASSGGRDINYGYTFGSGTRLTVV.

The genes are TRBV15 and TRBJ2-6; D gene uncertain. The CDR3 is 16 residues long. CDR1 and CDR2 from the germline V gene are LNHNV and YYDKDF (reference sequence). V was cut by 0 bases and J by 0 bases, with 6 bases left in between. Written as DNA, the CDR3 is TGTGCCACCAGCAGAGATCTCCCCTCTGGGGCCAACGTCCTGACTTTC. Its protein product is CATSRDLPSGANVLTF. The full variable domain, in which reference TRBV15 and TRBJ2-6 provide the parts outside the CDR3, is DAMVIQNPRYQVTQFGKPVTLSCSQTLNHNVMYWYQQKSSQAPKLLFHYYDKDFNNEADTPDNFQSRRPNTSFCFLDIRSPGLGDTAMYLCATSRDLPSGANVLTFGAGSRLTVL.

Concerning this clone: Compared with germline, one end of the junction differs, possibly owing to a read error. The chain employs TRBV19 and TRBJ2-5; 8 bases match TRBD2. The germline CDR1 and CDR2 sequences are LNHDA and SQIVND (reference sequence). This CDR3 comprises 15 residues. The chain's CDR3 is CACSIGGGLGETQYF. The CDR3 DNA reads TGTGCCTGTAGTATAGGCGGGGGGCTAGGGGAGACCCAGTACTTC.

The chain uses TRBV6-5 and TRBJ1-6; D gene unclear. Trimming removed 7 bases at V and 7 bases at J, with 11 bases between. This CDR3 has 13 residues. Germline values: CDR1 MNHEY, CDR2 SVGAGI. CDR3 region: CASKPIENSPLHF. DNA of the CDR3: TGTGCCAGCAAGCCAATAGAGAATTCACCCCTCCACTTT.

The chain couples TRBV6-5 to TRBJ1-6; D gene ambiguous. V lost 2 bases and J 0 bases, leaving 5 bases between the germline ends. Germline values: CDR1 MNHEY, CDR2 SVGAGI. The CDR3 has 15 amino acids. CDR3 sequence: CASSYTSSYNSPLHF. CDR3 DNA: TGTGCCAGCAGTTACACGAGCTCCTATAATTCACCCCTCCACTTT.

This clone was picked up a small number of times. The genes are TRBV6-6 and TRBJ2-5; no reliable D call. The CDR3 runs to 13 residues. V shed 6 bases and J shed 4 bases, with 12 bases lying between them. Germline loops: CDR1 MNHNY, CDR2 SVGAGI (reference sequence). The CDR3 here is CASSPGSGETQYF. The CDR3 nucleotides are TGTGCCAGCAGCCCCGGGTCCGGAGAGACCCAGTACTTC.

The chain links TRBV18 to TRBJ1-3, with a possible D match to TRBD1 (6 bases). The CDR3 totals 17 residues. The V end was cut by 6 bases, the J end by 0 bases, with 18 bases between. Germline CDR1 and CDR2: KGHSH and LQKENI. The CDR3 sequence is CASSTNPQGSSGNTIYF. CDR3 nucleotide sequence: TGTGCCAGCTCTACCAATCCACAGGGATCCTCTGGAAACACCATATATTTT. Full variable domain (outside the CDR3, taken from reference TRBV18 and TRBJ1-3): NAGVMQNPRHLVRRRGQEARLRCSPMKGHSHVYWYRQLPEEGLKFMVYLQKENIIDESGMPKERFSAEFPKEGPSILRIQQVVRGDSAAYFCASSTNPQGSSGNTIYFGEGSWLTVV.